These T cell receptor beta chains were read from a single sample in a study of T cell responses to AZD1222 COVID-19 vaccine. Repertoires were generated with immunoSEQ multiplex PCR, while TCRdb's copy carries only in-frame clones and drops some. The table shows 110,000 or so clones, with 70% to 90% occurring only once. Sequenced material: peripheral blood, taken on day 0 of AZD1222 vaccination. The receptors stem from an adult in good health. Each CDR3 is given with its conserved first and last residue. The D gene is left open where the match is weak. A clone size is listed for some rows: how often the clone was seen (once, few, many), or a class if it is expanded.

-	TRBV24-1	-	TRBJ2-1	TGTGCCACCAGTGATGACGTCTCGTACAATGAGCAGTTCTTC	CATSDDVSYNEQFF
-	TRBV3-1/TRBV3-2	-	TRBJ1-1	TGTGCCAGCAGCCAATCTATAAGTGGTGAAGCTTTCTTT	CASSQSISGEAFF
TRBD2	TRBV6-6	-	TRBJ2-5	TGTGCCAGCAGTAACCCTAGCGGGGGGGCCCTAGAGACCCAGTACTTC	CASSNPSGGALETQYF
-	TRBV7-9	few	TRBJ2-3	TGTGCCAGCAGCTTGGGTGGGTGGGACGTAAGCACAGATACGCAGTATTTT	CASSLGGWDVSTDTQYF
-	TRBV2	-	TRBJ2-7	TGTGCCAGCAGTGATGAGGGCGAGCAGTACTTC	CASSDEGEQYF
-	TRBV27	-	TRBJ2-3	TGTGCCAGCAGCTCGGTTCCTTCGGTATACACAGATACGCAGTATTTT	CASSSVPSVYTDTQYF
-	TRBV11-1	-	TRBJ1-2	TGTGCCAGCAGCTTTACAGGGAAAGAATATGGCTACACCTTC	CASSFTGKEYGYTF
TRBD2	TRBV28	-	TRBJ2-1	TGTGCCAGCATCCCCTTTAGCGGGGGGGTCAATGAGCAGTTCTTC	CASIPFSGGVNEQFF
-	TRBV4-1	-	TRBJ2-1	TGCGCCAGCAGCCAAGAATTAGCGGTACGGCAGTTCTTC	CASSQELAVRQFF
-	TRBV7-2	-	TRBJ1-3	TGTGCCAGCAGCTCTGAGGTCGGGTTCACCATATATTTT	CASSSEVGFTIYF
-	TRBV28	-	TRBJ1-4	TGTGCCAGCAGTTTAACCGGCGGCAGACTCCCCCGTTGGGAAAAACTGTTTTTT	CASSLTGGRLPRWEKLFF
-	TRBV3-1/TRBV3-2	-	TRBJ1-2	TGTGCCAGCAGCCAAGATAACGGAGCTAACTATGGCTACACCTTC	CASSQDNGANYGYTF
-	TRBV30	-	TRBJ1-3	TGTGCCTGGCTGACTAGCGGAAACACCATATATTTT	CAWLTSGNTIYF
TRBD2	TRBV14	-	TRBJ2-1	TGTGCCAGCAGCGTCCCCGGGACTAGCGTGAATGAGCAGTTCTTC	CASSVPGTSVNEQFF
-	TRBV24-1	-	TRBJ1-5	TGTGCCACCAGTGATCCCCGGGACGGTAGCAATCAGCCCCAGCATTTT	CATSDPRDGSNQPQHF
-	TRBV9	-	TRBJ2-3	TGTGCCAGCAGCGTAGGGGGCGGAAAGACAGATACGCAGTATTTT	CASSVGGGKTDTQYF
TRBD2	TRBV10-3	-	TRBJ2-7	TGTGCCGTCGGGGGACTAGCGGGAGCCAACGAGCAGTACTTC	CAVGGLAGANEQYF
-	TRBV30	-	TRBJ1-5	TGTGCCTGGAGTGTACGTCCGGGTCAGCCCCAGCATTTT	CAWSVRPGQPQHF
TRBD1	TRBV18	-	TRBJ2-7	TGTGCCAGCTCACCACGAGCGGGACAGGGCTACGAGCAGTACTTC	CASSPRAGQGYEQYF
TRBD1	TRBV6-5	-	TRBJ2-7	TGTGCCAGCAGTTACTCGGGACAGGGTATAGGGGAGCAGTACTTC	CASSYSGQGIGEQYF
TRBD1	TRBV11-3	-	TRBJ2-7	TGTGCCAGCAAACCGGGACAGGGCCACGAGCAGTACTTC	CASKPGQGHEQYF
-	TRBV11-3	-	TRBJ1-1	TGTGCCAGCAGCCCTGGGGTGGGGAGGAACACTGAAGCTTTCTTT	CASSPGVGRNTEAFF
TRBD2	TRBV5-1	once	TRBJ2-3	TGCGCCAGCAGCTCGACTAGCGTCCTAGATACGCAGTATTTT	CASSSTSVLDTQYF
TRBD1	TRBV5-1	-	TRBJ2-2	TGCGCCAGCAGCTCGACACCACGACAGGGTGCGGGGGAGCTGTTTTTT	CASSSTPRQGAGELFF
-	TRBV7-2	-	TRBJ1-2	TGTGCCAGCAGCCTTACTACAGGGTACTATGGCTACACCTTC	CASSLTTGYYGYTF
-	TRBV2	-	TRBJ1-5	TGTGCCAGCGTCCTAGAAAACAATCAGCCCCAGCATTTT	CASVLENNQPQHF
TRBD2	TRBV14	-	TRBJ2-7	TGTGCCAGCAGCCACCCGGGACTAGCTTCCTACGAGCAGTACTTC	CASSHPGLASYEQYF
-	TRBV6-4	-	TRBJ1-2	TGTGCCAGCAGTGAGGTACAGGCAACAAATAGGTATCGCTACACCTTC	CASSEVQATNRYRYTF
TRBD2	TRBV24-1	few	TRBJ2-3	TGTGCCACCAGTGATATCAGACTAGCAGGAGATACGCAGTATTTT	CATSDIRLAGDTQYF
-	TRBV5-1	once	TRBJ1-4	TGCGCCAGCAGCTTGATGAGTCCCACTAATGAAAAACTGTTTTTT	CASSLMSPTNEKLFF
TRBD2	TRBV9	-	TRBJ2-5	TGTGCCAGCAGCATCGCTAGCGGTCTCGCTGAAGGTGTGGGCCAGTACTTC	CASSIASGLAEGVGQYF
-	TRBV28	-	TRBJ2-7	TGTGCCAGCAGTTTACGAGGCTCCCTCTACGAGCAGTACTTC	CASSLRGSLYEQYF
-	TRBV7-9	-	TRBJ1-4	TGTGCCAGCGACCCGGGGCAGTACGCAACTAATGAAAAACTGTTTTTT	CASDPGQYATNEKLFF
-	TRBV24-1	-	TRBJ1-2	TGTGCCACCAGTGATGGCAGGATCCACTATGGCTACACCTTC	CATSDGRIHYGYTF
TRBD2	TRBV2	once	TRBJ2-1	TGTGCCAGCCAACAACTAGCGGGAGAGTTATTCCACAATGAGCAGTTCTTC	CASQQLAGELFHNEQFF
TRBD1	TRBV25-1	-	TRBJ1-2	TGTGCCAGCACCCACGGACAGGGGCATGGCTACACCTTC	CASTHGQGHGYTF
-	TRBV18	-	TRBJ2-6	TGTGCCAGCTCACCTACGGAGGGGCATGGGGCCAACGTCCTGACTTTC	CASSPTEGHGANVLTF
-	TRBV19	-	TRBJ2-2	TGTGCCAGTAGTATCGACACCGGGGAGCTGTTTTTT	CASSIDTGELFF
-	TRBV18	-	TRBJ2-5	TGTGCCAGCTCACCCGGACATTGGCGGACCCAGTACTTC	CASSPGHWRTQYF
-	TRBV30	once	TRBJ2-7	TGTGCCTGGAGTTCCGGCATCCCGAGGGAGCAGTACTTC	CAWSSGIPREQYF
-	TRBV5-1	-	TRBJ2-7	TGCGCCAGCAGCATCACCGGGACTTTACCCTACGAGCAGTACTTC	CASSITGTLPYEQYF
-	TRBV5-6	few	TRBJ2-7	TGTGCCAGCAGCTTGAACTCCGAGCAGTACTTC	CASSLNSEQYF
-	TRBV7-8	-	TRBJ2-7	TGTGCCAGCAGCCCCTCCCTCAGCAGCTACGAGCAGTACTTC	CASSPSLSSYEQYF